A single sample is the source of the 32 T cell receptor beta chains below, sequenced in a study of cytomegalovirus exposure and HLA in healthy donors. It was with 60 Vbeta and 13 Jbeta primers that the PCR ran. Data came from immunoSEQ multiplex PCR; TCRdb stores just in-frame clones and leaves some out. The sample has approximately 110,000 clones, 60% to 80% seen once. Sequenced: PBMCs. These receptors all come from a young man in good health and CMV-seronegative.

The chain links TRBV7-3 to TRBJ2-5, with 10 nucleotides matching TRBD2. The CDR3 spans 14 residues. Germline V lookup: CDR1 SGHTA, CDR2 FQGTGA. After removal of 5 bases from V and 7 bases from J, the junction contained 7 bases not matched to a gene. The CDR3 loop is CASSLIAGGGTQYF. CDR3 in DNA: TGTGCCAGCAGCCTAATAGCGGGAGGCGGGACCCAGTACTTC.

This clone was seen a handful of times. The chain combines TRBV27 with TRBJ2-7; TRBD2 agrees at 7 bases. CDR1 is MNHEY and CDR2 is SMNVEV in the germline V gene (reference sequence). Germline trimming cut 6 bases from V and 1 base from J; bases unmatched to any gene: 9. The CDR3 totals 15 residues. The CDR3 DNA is TGTGCCAGCAGCACGGGGGGAGGCGAGTCCTACGAGCAGTACTTC. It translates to CASSTGGGESYEQYF.

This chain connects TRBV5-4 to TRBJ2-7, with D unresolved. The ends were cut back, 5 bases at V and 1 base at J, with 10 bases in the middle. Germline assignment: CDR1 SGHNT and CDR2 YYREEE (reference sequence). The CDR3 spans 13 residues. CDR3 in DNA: TGTGCCAGCAGTCAATTCGGTTCCTACGAGCAGTACTTC. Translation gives CASSQFGSYEQYF.

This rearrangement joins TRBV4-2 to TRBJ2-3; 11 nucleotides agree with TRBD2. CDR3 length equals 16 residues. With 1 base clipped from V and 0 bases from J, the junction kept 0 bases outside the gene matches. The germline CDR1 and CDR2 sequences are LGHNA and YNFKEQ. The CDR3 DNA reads TGTGCCAGCAGCCAAGGACTAGCGGGGAGCACAGATACGCAGTATTTT. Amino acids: CASSQGLAGSTDTQYF.

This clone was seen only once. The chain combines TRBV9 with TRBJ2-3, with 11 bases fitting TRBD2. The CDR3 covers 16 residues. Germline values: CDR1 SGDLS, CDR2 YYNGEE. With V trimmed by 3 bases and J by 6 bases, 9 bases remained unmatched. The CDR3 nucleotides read TGTGCCAGCAGCGGAATAGCGGGAGGGACAGGGGATACGCAGTATTTT. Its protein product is CASSGIAGGTGDTQYF.

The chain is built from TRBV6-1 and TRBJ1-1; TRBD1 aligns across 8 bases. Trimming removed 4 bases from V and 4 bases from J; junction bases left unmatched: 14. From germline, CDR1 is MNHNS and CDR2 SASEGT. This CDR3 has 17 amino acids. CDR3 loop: CASSGRGRTGFRTEAFF. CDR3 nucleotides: TGTGCCAGCAGTGGGCGAGGTAGGACAGGGTTTCGCACTGAAGCTTTCTTT.

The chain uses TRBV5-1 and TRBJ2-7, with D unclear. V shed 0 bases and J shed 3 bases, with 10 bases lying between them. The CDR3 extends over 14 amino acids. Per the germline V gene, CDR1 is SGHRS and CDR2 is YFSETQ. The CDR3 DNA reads TGCGCCAGCAGCTTGGGGGTTCTAGGCTACGAGCAGTACTTC. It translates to CASSLGVLGYEQYF.

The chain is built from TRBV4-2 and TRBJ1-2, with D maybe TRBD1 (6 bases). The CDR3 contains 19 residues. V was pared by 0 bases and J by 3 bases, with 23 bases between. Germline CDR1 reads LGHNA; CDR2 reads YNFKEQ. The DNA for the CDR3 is TGTGCCAGCAGCCAAGATTACGGCCGTGGGGGGGCATTCGACTATGGCTACACCTTC. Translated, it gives CASSQDYGRGGAFDYGYTF.

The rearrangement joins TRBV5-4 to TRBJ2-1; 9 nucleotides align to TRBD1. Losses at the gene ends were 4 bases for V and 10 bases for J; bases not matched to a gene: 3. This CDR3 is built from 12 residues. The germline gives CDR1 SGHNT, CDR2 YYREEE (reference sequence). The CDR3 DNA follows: TGTGCCAGCAGCGGGACAGGGCAAGAGCAGTTCTTC. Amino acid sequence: CASSGTGQEQFF.

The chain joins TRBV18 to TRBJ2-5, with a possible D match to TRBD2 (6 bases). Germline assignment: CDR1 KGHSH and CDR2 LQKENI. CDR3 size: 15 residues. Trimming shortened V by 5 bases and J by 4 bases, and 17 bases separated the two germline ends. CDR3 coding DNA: TGTGCCAGCTCATCCTCCTCGACCGGGGGAGAGACCCAGTACTTC. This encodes CASSSSSTGGETQYF.

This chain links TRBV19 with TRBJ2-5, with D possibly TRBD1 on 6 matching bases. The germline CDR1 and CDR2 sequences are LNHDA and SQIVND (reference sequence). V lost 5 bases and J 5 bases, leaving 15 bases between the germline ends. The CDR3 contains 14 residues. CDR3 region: CASSVQGSGETQYF. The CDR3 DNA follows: TGTGCCAGTAGTGTACAGGGATCCGGGGAGACCCAGTACTTC.

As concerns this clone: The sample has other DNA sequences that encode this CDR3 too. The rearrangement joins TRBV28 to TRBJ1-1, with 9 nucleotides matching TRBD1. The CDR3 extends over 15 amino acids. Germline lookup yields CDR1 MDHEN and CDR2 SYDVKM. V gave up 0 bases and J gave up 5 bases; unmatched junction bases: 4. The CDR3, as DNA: TGTGCCAGCAGTTTATGGGGGACAGGGAGGACTGAAGCTTTCTTT. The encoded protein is CASSLWGTGRTEAFF.

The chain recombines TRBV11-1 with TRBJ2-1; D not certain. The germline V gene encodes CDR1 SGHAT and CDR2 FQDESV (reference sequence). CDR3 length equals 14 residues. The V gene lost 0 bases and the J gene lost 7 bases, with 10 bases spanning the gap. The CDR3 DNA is TGTGCCAGCAGCTTAGCCCAGACGCGGAATGAGCAGTTCTTC. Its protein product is CASSLAQTRNEQFF.

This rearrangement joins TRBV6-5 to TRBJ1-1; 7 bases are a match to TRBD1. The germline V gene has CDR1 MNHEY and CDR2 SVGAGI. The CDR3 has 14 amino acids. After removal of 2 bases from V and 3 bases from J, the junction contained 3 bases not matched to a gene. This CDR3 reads CASSYGTVDTEAFF. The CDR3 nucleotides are TGTGCCAGCAGTTACGGGACAGTAGACACTGAAGCTTTCTTT.

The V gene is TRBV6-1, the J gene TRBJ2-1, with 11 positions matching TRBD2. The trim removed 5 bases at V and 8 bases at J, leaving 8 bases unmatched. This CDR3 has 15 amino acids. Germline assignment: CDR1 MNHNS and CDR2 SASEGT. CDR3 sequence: CASSPLAGGFYEQFF. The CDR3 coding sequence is TGTGCCAGCAGTCCTTTAGCGGGAGGGTTTTATGAGCAGTTCTTC.

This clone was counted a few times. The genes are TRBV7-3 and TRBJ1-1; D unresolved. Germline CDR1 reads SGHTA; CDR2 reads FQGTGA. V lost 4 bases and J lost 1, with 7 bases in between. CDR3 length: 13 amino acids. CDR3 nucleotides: TGTGCCAGCAGCTACACAGCGAACACTGAAGCTTTCTTT. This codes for CASSYTANTEAFF.

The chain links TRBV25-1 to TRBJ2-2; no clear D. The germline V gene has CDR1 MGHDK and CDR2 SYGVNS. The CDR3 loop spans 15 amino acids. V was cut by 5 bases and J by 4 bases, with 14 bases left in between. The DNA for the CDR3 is TGTGCCAGCAGTTTTACCGGGTTCTCCACCGGGGAGCTGTTTTTT. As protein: CASSFTGFSTGELFF.

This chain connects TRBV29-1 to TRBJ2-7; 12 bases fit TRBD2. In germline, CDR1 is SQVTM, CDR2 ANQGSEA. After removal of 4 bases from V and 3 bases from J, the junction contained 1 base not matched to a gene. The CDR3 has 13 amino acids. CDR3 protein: CSVALAGGYEQYF. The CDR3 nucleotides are TGCAGCGTTGCACTAGCGGGAGGCTACGAGCAGTACTTC.

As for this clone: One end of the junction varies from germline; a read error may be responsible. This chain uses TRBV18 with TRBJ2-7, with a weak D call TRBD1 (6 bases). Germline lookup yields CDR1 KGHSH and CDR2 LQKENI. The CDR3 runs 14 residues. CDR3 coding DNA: TGTGCCAGCTCGACGACAGGTAGCTCCTACGGGCAGTACTTC. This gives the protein CASSTTGSSYGQYF. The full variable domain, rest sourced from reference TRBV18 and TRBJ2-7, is NAGVMQNPRHLVRRRGQEARLRCSPMKGHSHVYWYRQLPEEGLKFMVYLQKENIIDESGMPKERFSAEFPKEGPSILRIQQVVRGDSAAYFCASSTTGSSYGQYFGPGTRLTVT.

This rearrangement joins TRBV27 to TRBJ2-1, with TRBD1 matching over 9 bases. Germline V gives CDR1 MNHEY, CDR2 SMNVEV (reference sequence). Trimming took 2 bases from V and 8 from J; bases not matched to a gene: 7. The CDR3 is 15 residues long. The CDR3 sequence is CASSLRTGVNYEQFF. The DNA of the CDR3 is TGTGCCAGCAGTTTAAGGACAGGGGTAAACTATGAGCAGTTCTTC.

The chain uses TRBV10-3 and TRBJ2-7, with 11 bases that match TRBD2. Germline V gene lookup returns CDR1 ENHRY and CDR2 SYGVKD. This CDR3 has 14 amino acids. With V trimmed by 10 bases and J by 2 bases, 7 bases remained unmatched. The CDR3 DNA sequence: TGTGCCACCGGACTAGCGGGTCTTACCTACGAGCAGTACTTC. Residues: CATGLAGLTYEQYF.

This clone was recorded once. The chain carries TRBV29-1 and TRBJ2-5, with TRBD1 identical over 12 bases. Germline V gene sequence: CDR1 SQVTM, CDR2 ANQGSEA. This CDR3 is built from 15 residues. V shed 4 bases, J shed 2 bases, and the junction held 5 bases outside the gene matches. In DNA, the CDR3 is TGCAGCGTTGTAGGGACAGGGGGCTGGCAAGAGACCCAGTACTTC. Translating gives CSVVGTGGWQETQYF.

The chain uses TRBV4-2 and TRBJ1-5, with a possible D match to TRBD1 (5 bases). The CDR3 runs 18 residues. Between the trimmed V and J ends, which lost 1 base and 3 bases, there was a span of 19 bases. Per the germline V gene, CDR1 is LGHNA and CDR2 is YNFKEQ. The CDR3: CASSQVRLGQGLNQPQHF. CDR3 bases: TGTGCCAGCAGCCAAGTCAGGTTAGGGCAGGGCCTCAATCAGCCCCAGCATTTT.

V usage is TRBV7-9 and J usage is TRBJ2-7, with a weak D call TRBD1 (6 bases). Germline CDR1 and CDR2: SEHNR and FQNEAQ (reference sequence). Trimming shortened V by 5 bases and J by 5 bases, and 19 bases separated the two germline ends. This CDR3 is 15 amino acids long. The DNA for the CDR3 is TGTGCCAGCAGCCGAGGCTCAGGGGCTCTAGACGAGCAGTACTTC. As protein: CASSRGSGALDEQYF.

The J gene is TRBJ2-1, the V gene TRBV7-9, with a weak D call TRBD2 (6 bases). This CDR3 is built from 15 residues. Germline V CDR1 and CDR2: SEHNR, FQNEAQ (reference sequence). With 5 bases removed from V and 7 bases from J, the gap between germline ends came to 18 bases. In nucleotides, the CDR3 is TGTGCCAGCAGCAAAGCAGCCCTGACTAGTAATGAGCAGTTCTTC. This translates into CASSKAALTSNEQFF. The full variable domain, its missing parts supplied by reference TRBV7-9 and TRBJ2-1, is DTGVSQNPRHKITKRGQNVTFRCDPISEHNRLYWYRQTLGQGPEFLTYFQNEAQLEKSRLLSDRFSAERPKGSFSTLEIQRTEQGDSAMYLCASSKAALTSNEQFFGPGTRLTVL.

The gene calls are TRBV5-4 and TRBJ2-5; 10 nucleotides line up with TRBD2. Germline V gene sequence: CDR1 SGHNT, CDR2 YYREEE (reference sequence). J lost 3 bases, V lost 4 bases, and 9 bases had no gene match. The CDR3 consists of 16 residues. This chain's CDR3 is CASSPLASGREETQYF. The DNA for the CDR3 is TGTGCCAGCAGCCCCTTGGCTAGCGGGAGAGAAGAGACCCAGTACTTC.

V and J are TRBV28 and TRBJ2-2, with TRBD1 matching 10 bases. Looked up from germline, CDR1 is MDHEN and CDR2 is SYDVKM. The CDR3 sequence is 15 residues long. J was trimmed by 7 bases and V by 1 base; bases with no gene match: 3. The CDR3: CASSLLDRGDGELFF. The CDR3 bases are TGTGCCAGCAGTTTATTGGACAGGGGGGACGGGGAGCTGTTTTTT.

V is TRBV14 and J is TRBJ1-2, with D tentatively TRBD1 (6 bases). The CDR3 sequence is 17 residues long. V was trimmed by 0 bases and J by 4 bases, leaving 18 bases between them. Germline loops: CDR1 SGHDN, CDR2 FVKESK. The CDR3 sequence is CASSQDTARLDSYGYTF. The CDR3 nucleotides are TGTGCCAGCAGCCAAGATACGGCACGACTGGACAGCTATGGCTACACCTTC.

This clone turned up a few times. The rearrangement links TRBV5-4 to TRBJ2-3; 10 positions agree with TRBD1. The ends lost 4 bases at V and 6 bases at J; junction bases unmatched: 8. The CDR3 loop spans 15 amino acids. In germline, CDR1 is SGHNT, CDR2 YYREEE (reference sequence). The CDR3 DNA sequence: TGTGCCAGCAGCGCTTCCGGGACAGGGGCCGATACGCAGTATTTT. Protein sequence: CASSASGTGADTQYF.

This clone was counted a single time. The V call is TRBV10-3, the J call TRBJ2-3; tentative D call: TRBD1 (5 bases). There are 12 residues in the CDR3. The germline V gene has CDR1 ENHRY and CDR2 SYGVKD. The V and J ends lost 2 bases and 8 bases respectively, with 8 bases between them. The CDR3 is CAISEGAATQYF. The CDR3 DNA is TGTGCCATCAGTGAGGGGGCGGCTACGCAGTATTTT.

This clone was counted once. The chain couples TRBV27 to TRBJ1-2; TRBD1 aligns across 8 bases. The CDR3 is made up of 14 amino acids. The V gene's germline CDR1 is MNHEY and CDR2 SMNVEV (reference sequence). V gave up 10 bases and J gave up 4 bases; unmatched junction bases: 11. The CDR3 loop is CATKPGQEAYGYTF. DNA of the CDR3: TGTGCCACTAAACCGGGACAGGAAGCCTATGGCTACACCTTC.

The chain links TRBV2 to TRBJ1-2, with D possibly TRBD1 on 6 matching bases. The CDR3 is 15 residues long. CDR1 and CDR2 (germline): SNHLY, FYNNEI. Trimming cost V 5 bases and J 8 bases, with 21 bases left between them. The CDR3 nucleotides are TGTGCCAGCAGTCTCCGGACAGCCAGTATGGAGGGCTACACCTTC. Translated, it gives CASSLRTASMEGYTF.